The TCR beta chain under discussion was sequenced for a study of T-cell memory formation after mild COVID-19. There are a few counts of this clonotype. The CDR3 extends over 15 amino acids. Per germline, CDR1 MNHNS and CDR2 SASEGT. V was clipped by 6 bases and J by 7 bases; unmatched bases: 7. Each CDR3 protein is one row after TCRdb ran MiXCR on the 5' RACE reads. In the table there are about 340,000 distinct CDR3 sequences, 15% to 20% of which are singletons. This TCR was recovered from a man aged 18 to 30 who had mild COVID-19 (a few samples of this study predate the infection). Cell type and time point are not known. This sequence joins TRBV6-1 and TRBJ2-5; 14 bases line up with TRBD2. What was sequenced was PBMCs or a T cell subset sorted from them (not recorded which). The CDR3 here is CASSAGTSGGGTQYF. Here the CDR3 DNA reads TGTGCCAGCAGCGCTGGGACTAGCGGGGGTGGGACCCAGTACTTC.